Reported below is one T cell receptor (beta chain). This clone's antigen is unknown. No base qualities exist here, and no much larger clone lies one base off it. The CDR3, from cysteine to phenylalanine, totals 16 residues. The DNA shown is the 48-base CDR3, in frame from base 1. From the germline V gene (reference sequence), CDR1 is LNHDA and CDR2 is SQIVND. V loses 7 bases of germline sequence and J loses 0 bases, and the interval between the two ends is 16 bases. Peripheral blood CD8+ and CD4+ T cells from healthy donors, Susac syndrome patients and multiple sclerosis patients were profiled using high-throughput TCR beta sequencing. The multiple sclerosis controls were treatment-naive patients whose relapsing-remitting disease, either stable or active, fulfilled the revised McDonald criteria. CD8+ TEMRA cells were enriched by FACS, while bulk CD8+ and CD4+ T cells were purified by magnetic negative isolation. Blood was collected in EDTA tubes and processed within 24 hours, with PBMCs isolated through density gradient centrifugation. PBMCs intended for TCR sequencing were cryopreserved in liquid nitrogen and were subsequently thawed in a 37 degrees C water bath. The sorted or isolated CD4+, CD8+ and CD8+ TEMRA cells reached a purity of at least 90%.

RNA was extracted using the RNeasy kit, and roughly 0.5 to 1 microgram was reverse transcribed with random hexamers. The immunoSEQ multiplex PCR assay, covering 54 Vbeta and 13 Jbeta segments, was used to amplify TCR beta CDR3 regions. To correct PCR amplification bias, a synthetic template baseline was used for both primer optimization and computational correction. On the authors' methods: Reads were assigned to V, D and J genes according to IMGT and analyzed in immunoSEQ Analyzer, with only productive sequences retained. Clonality was computed as one minus Shannon entropy normalized by log2 of the number of productive unique sequences. For each patient and control, public and private clones were evaluated within the 100 most prevalent clones. Clones were defined as Susac-specific when absent from the healthy and MS cohorts, from about a thousand published viral clones and from other ImmuneACCESS disease sequences. TCRdb passed the public sequencing reads through fastp at Q25 and MiXCR, retaining productive beta sequences. Every CDR3 protein is listed once, alongside the most common genes and DNA of its rows. These V and J calls derive from TCRdb rather than the authors' analysis. Here the sample has roughly 170,000 distinct CDR3 sequences; over 85% occur a single time. Jointly, the top ten make up more than 0.08% of the sample.

This specimen belongs to a study of CD8 T cells in Susac syndrome (dated 2019 in TCRdb). Broadly, across the study: Whether CD8+ T cell activation and differentiation in Susac syndrome was antigen driven was tested using repertoire sequencing.

What the research found in general, with its limitations: The study acknowledged that relatively few individuals were included in the TCR sequencing and HLA analysis.

The rearrangement joined TRBV19 to TRBJ2-4, and the D gene may be TRBD1, 5 bases matching. This clonotype originated in a human donor with multiple sclerosis. The sequenced sample was CD4+ T cells from PBMCs. The sequenced DNA is TGTGCCAGTACCGACGGCAGGGCGCAAGCCAAAAACATTCAGTACTTC. This encodes CASTDGRAQAKNIQYF.